A single sample is the source of the 14 T cell receptor beta chains below, sequenced in a study of T-cell memory formation after mild COVID-19. TCRdb fed the 5' RACE reads into MiXCR, producing one record per CDR3 protein. The data show 150,000 to 200,000 distinct CDR3 sequences, with around 15% seen just once and roughly 15% held by the top ten. Input material: PBMCs or a T cell subset sorted from them (not recorded which). These receptors all come from an adult woman who had mild COVID-19 (a few samples of this study predate the infection). Cell type and time point are not known.

This clonotype was seen more than once but under ten times. One end of the junction fails to match germline, which may point to a read error. This chain uses TRBV29-1 with TRBJ1-2; TRBD1 is a possible D gene (6 bases). Germline V gives CDR1 SQVTM, CDR2 ANQGSEA. The CDR3 length is 10 residues. The CDR3 reads CSVEGAKAAF. CDR3 nucleotides: TGCAGCGTTGAGGGGGCAAAGGCAGCCTTC.

The chain joins TRBV7-2 to TRBJ1-5; TRBD1 matches at 7 bases. In germline, CDR1 is SGHTA, CDR2 FQGNSA. The CDR3 spans 13 residues. The V and J ends lost 4 bases and 9 bases, in that order; junction bases with no gene match: 6. Here the CDR3 reads CASSWDSPSPQHF. The CDR3 DNA is TGTGCCAGCAGCTGGGACAGCCCTTCGCCCCAGCATTTT.

The genes are TRBV2 and TRBJ1-5; D unresolved. Germline CDR1 and CDR2: SNHLY and FYNNEI. The length of the CDR3 is 15 residues. The V and J ends lost 5 bases and 0 bases respectively, with 11 bases between them. The DNA of the CDR3 is TGTGCCAGCAGTCCAGCTACCTTTAGCAATCAGCCCCAGCATTTT. It specifies CASSPATFSNQPQHF.

CDR3: CATSDFDRGPYNEQFF. CDR3 coding DNA: TGTGCCACCAGTGACTTTGACAGGGGGCCCTACAATGAGCAGTTCTTC. V and J are TRBV24-1 and TRBJ2-1, with TRBD1 matching 10 bases. The CDR3 totals 16 residues. Looked up from germline, CDR1 is KGHDR and CDR2 is SFDVKD. The V segment lost 4 bases and the J segment 2 bases; nucleotides outside the gene matches: 4.

This clonotype showed up just a few times. The rearrangement links TRBV4-1 to TRBJ2-6, with 7 bases lining up with TRBD1. This CDR3 has 12 residues. Germline loops: CDR1 MGHRA, CDR2 YSYEKL. The trim removed 5 bases at V and 13 bases at J, leaving 5 bases unmatched. The CDR3 spells CASSRQGTVLTF. DNA of the CDR3: TGCGCCAGCAGCAGACAGGGAACGGTCCTGACTTTC.

The gene calls are TRBV12-3 or TRBV12-4 and TRBJ2-1, with 7 positions matching TRBD2. Losses at the gene ends were 4 bases for V and 9 bases for J; bases not matched to a gene: 6. The CDR3 covers 13 residues. CDR3 loop: CASSYLAEGEQFF. The CDR3 bases are TGTGCCAGCAGTTACCTAGCGGAGGGTGAGCAGTTCTTC.

This clonotype turned up a few times. Here the CDR3 reads CASSLGTGDPGGEKLFF. The DNA of the CDR3 is TGTGCCAGCAGCTTGGGGACAGGGGACCCCGGGGGTGAAAAACTGTTTTTT. This sequence joins TRBV5-4 and TRBJ1-4; 9 positions agree with TRBD1. Germline V gene data show CDR1 as SGHNT and CDR2 as YYREEE (reference sequence). The ends lost 0 bases at V and 7 bases at J; junction bases unmatched: 10. The CDR3 spans 17 residues.

V is TRBV5-1 and J is TRBJ2-5; 7 bases are shared with TRBD1. The CDR3 loop spans 17 amino acids. Germline CDR1 SGHRS, CDR2 YFSETQ. J gave up 5 bases and V 4 bases, and 17 bases lay outside the gene matches. The CDR3 bases are TGCGCCAGCAGCGCAGACCCCGGTGGGGTGACAGGGGAGACCCAGTACTTC. As protein: CASSADPGGVTGETQYF.

This clonotype was detected only a few times. The rearrangement links TRBV7-9 to TRBJ2-7; D is ambiguous. The germline gives CDR1 SEHNR, CDR2 FQNEAQ (reference sequence). V was shortened by 5 bases and J by 2 bases, with 13 bases between the two germline ends. The CDR3 sequence is 14 residues long. The CDR3 is CASSQSSHAYEQYF. The CDR3 region has the DNA TGTGCCAGCAGCCAATCGAGTCATGCCTACGAGCAGTACTTC.

This clonotype was picked up a small number of times. The chain recombines TRBV3-1 with TRBJ2-2; D might be TRBD1 (5 bases). With 2 bases removed from V and 1 base from J, the gap between germline ends came to 8 bases. The CDR3 loop spans 15 amino acids. The V gene's germline CDR1 is LGHDT and CDR2 YNNKEL (reference sequence). CDR3 DNA: TGTGCCAGCAGCCAACGTGGACAGAACACCGGGGAGCTGTTTTTT. It codes for CASSQRGQNTGELFF.

In this sample, this clonotype turned up a few times. The gene calls are TRBV15 and TRBJ2-7; TRBD1 agrees at 9 bases. CDR1 LNHNV and CDR2 YYDKDF come from the germline V gene (reference sequence). V shed 1 base and J 4 bases; nucleotides not matched to a gene: 2. This CDR3 comprises 14 residues. CDR3 protein: CATSRGGQGYEQYF. The CDR3 nucleotides are TGTGCCACCAGCAGAGGTGGACAGGGGTACGAGCAGTACTTC.

This clonotype was observed a handful of times. The chain recombines TRBV29-1 with TRBJ2-1; D may be TRBD1 (7 bases). Germline CDR1 SQVTM, CDR2 ANQGSEA. The CDR3 is 14 residues long. V was cut by 6 bases and J by 9 bases, with 21 bases left in between. For the CDR3, the DNA is TGCAGCGTAGGATCAGGGGGAGGCTGGGCTGAGCAGTTCTTC. It is translated as CSVGSGGGWAEQFF.

The rearrangement joins TRBV5-1 to TRBJ2-2; D not resolved. The CDR3 loop spans 13 amino acids. The germline CDR1 and CDR2 sequences are SGHRS and YFSETQ. Deletions cut 4 bases from V and 0 bases from J, with 4 bases between. CDR3 in amino acids: CASSPANTGELFF. For the CDR3, the DNA is TGCGCCAGCAGCCCGGCGAACACCGGGGAGCTGTTTTTT.

The chain carries TRBV4-1 and TRBJ2-3; TRBD2 agrees at 7 bases. In germline, CDR1 is MGHRA, CDR2 YSYEKL. The length of the CDR3 is 21 residues. V shed 0 bases, J shed 2 bases, and the junction held 20 bases outside the gene matches. For the CDR3, the DNA is TGCGCCAGCAGCCAAGAGCGCCTGTTGGCTTCGGGAGGCGGGAACACAGATACGCAGTATTTT. It encodes CASSQERLLASGGGNTDTQYF.